This T cell receptor beta chain was observed in a study of blood T cell repertoires in COVID-19. Study overall: PBMCs, B-cell-depleted T cells, or T cells provided the cDNA or gDNA that made up the material.

Assay used: immunoSEQ multiplex PCR; TCRdb lists only in-frame clones, some missing. Among around 71,000 clones listed, about 86% were seen once. The CDR3 has 13 amino acids. CDR1 and CDR2 (germline): LNHDA, SQIVND (reference sequence). V lost 8 bases and J lost 2, with 10 bases in between. This clone was detected a few times. The receptor's source is a man aged 65 to 79 with acute or convalescent COVID-19. The J gene is TRBJ1-5, the V gene TRBV19; D call uncertain. The sequenced sample was peripheral blood. The CDR3 region is CASSELGNQPQHF. In nucleotides, the CDR3 is TGTGCCAGTTCCGAGCTGGGCAATCAGCCCCAGCATTTT.